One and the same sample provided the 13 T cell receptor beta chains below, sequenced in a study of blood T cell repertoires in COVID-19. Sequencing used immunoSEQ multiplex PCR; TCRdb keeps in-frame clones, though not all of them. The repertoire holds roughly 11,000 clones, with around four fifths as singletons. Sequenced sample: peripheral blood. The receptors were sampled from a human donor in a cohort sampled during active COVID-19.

The CDR3 region has the DNA TGTGCCAGCAGTTTACTCGGACTCAACGAGCAGTACTTC. Protein: CASSLLGLNEQYF. The rearrangement joins TRBV27 to TRBJ2-7, with D possibly TRBD2 on 5 matching bases. Deletions cut 2 bases from V and 5 bases from J, with 10 bases between. This CDR3 comprises 13 residues. The germline CDR1 and CDR2 sequences are MNHEY and SMNVEV (reference sequence).

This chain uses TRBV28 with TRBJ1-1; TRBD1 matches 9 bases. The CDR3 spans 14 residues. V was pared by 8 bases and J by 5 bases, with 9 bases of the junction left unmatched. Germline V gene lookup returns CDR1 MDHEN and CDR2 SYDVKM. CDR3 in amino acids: CASGSTGQGTEAFF. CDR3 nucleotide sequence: TGTGCCAGCGGGTCAACGGGACAGGGAACTGAAGCTTTCTTT.

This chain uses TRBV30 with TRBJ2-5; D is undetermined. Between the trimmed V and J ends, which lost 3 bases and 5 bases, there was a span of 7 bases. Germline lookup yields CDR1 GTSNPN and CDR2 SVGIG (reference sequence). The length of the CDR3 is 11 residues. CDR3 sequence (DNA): TGTGCCTGGAGCGTGTCCGAGACCCAGTACTTC. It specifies CAWSVSETQYF. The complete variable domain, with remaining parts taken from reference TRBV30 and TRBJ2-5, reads SQTIHQWPATLVQPVGSPLSLECTVEGTSNPNLYWYRQAAGRGLQLLFYSVGIGQISSEVPQNLSASRPQDRQFILSSKKLLLSDSGFYLCAWSVSETQYFGPGTRLLVL.

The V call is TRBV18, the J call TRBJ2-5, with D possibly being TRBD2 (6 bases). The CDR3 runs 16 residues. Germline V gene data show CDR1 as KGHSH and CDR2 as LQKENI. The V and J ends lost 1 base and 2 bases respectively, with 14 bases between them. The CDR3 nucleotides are TGTGCCAGCTCACCACTCCCCGGGACTGTACAAGAGACCCAGTACTTC. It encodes CASSPLPGTVQETQYF.

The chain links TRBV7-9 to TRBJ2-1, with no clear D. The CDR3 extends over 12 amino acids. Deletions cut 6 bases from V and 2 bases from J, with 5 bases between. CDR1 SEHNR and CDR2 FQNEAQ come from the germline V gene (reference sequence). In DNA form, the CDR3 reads TGTGCCAGCAGTCCCACCTACAATGAGCAGTTCTTC. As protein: CASSPTYNEQFF.

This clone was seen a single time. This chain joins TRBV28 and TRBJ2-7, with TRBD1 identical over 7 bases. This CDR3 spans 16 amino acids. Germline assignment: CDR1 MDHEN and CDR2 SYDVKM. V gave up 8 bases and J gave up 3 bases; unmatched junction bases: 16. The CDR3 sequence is CASQVFHRDSYYEQYF. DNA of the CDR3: TGTGCCAGCCAAGTTTTTCATCGGGACAGTTACTACGAGCAGTACTTC.

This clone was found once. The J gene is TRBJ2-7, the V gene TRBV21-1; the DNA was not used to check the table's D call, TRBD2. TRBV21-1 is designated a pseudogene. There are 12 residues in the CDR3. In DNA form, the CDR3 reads TGTGCCAGCAGCTTGAGGCGCCGGGAGCAGTACTTC. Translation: CASSLRRREQYF.

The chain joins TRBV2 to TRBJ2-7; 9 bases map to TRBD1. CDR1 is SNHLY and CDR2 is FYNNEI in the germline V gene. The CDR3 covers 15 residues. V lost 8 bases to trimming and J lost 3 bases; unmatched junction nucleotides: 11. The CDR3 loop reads CASGGPGTGLYEQYF. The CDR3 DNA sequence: TGTGCCAGCGGAGGCCCCGGGACAGGGCTCTACGAGCAGTACTTC.

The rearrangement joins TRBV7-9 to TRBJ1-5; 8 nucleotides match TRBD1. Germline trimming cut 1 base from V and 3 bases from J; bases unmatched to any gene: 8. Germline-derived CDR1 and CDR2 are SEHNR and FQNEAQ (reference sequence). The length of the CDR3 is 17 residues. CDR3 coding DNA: TGTGCCAGCAGCTTAGGGACAGGGAGAGGTATCAATCAGCCCCAGCATTTT. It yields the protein CASSLGTGRGINQPQHF.

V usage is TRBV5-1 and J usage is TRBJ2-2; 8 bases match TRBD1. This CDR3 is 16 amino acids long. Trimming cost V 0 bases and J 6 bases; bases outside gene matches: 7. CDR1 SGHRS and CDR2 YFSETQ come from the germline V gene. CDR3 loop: CASSLARGPSSGELFF. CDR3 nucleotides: TGCGCCAGCAGCTTGGCCAGGGGGCCTTCATCCGGGGAGCTGTTTTTT.

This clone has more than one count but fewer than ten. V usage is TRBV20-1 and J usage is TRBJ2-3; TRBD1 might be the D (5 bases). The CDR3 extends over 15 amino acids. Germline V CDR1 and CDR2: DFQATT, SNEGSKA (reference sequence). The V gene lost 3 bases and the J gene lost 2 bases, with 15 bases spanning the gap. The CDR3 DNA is TGCAGTGCTAGTAATTCCAGGGCCACCACAGATACGCAGTATTTT. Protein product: CSASNSRATTDTQYF.

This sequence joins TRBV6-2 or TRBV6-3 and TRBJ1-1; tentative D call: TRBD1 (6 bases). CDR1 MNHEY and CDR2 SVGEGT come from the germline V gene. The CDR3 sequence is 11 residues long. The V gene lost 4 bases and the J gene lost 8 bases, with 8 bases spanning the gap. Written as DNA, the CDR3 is TGTGCCAGCAGTTTGGGGACAGAAGCTTTCTTT. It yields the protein CASSLGTEAFF.

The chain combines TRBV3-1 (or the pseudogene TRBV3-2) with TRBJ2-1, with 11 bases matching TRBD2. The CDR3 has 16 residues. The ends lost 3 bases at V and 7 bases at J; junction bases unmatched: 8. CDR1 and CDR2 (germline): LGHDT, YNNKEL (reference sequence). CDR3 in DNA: TGTGCCAGCAGCCAGCTCGGGACTAGCGGTACAAATGAGCAGTTCTTC. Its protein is CASSQLGTSGTNEQFF.